The 20 T cell receptor beta chains below were found in one sample sequenced in a study of blood T cell repertoires in COVID-19 (dated by TCRdb to about 2020). Library generation was performed with the immunoSEQ multiplex PCR assay. Here the immuneACCESS table is served through TCRdb, limited to in-frame sequences with V and J called. Missing clones are a known gap in these copies; in checked studies unresolved V genes cover under half, and the rest lacks a known reason. The sample has 280,000 or so clones on record, more than 75% of them singletons. The ten largest make up roughly 1.9% of the sample. Sample: peripheral blood. These receptors were obtained from a woman aged 25-40 years who had recovered from COVID-19.

This chain connects TRBV29-1 to TRBJ2-3; the match to TRBD1 covers 7 bases. The trim removed 8 bases at V and 2 bases at J, leaving 10 bases unmatched. Germline CDR1 and CDR2: SQVTM and ANQGSEA. The CDR3 has 14 residues. CDR3 protein: CSPLTGLNTDTQYF. CDR3 sequence (DNA): TGCAGCCCACTGACAGGGCTCAACACAGATACGCAGTATTTT.

The rearrangement uses TRBV4-1 and TRBJ1-1, with 7 bases fitting TRBD1. The CDR3 covers 16 residues. The J segment lost 4 bases and the V segment lost 0 bases, leaving 8 bases of the junction unmatched. Germline CDR1 and CDR2: MGHRA and YSYEKL. In DNA, the CDR3 is TGCGCCAGCAGCCAAGACCGTCAGGGGGGATCCACTGAAGCTTTCTTT. Protein sequence: CASSQDRQGGSTEAFF.

The chain couples TRBV19 to TRBJ2-1, with 8 bases aligning to TRBD1. This CDR3 spans 15 amino acids. Trimming removed 7 bases from V and 6 bases from J; junction bases left unmatched: 11. From germline, CDR1 is LNHDA and CDR2 SQIVND (reference sequence). As DNA, the CDR3 is TGTGCCAGTAAGACCGGGACAGGTCACTCCAATGAGCAGTTCTTC. Protein product: CASKTGTGHSNEQFF.

The chain joins TRBV27 to TRBJ2-3, with no clear D. There are 14 residues in the CDR3. Germline CDR1 reads MNHEY; CDR2 reads SMNVEV (reference sequence). The V and J ends lost 2 bases and 4 bases respectively, with 10 bases between them. This chain's CDR3 is CASSLGSGADTQYF. The DNA for the CDR3 is TGTGCCAGCAGTTTAGGCTCTGGAGCAGATACGCAGTATTTT.

This sequence joins TRBV3-1 (or the pseudogene TRBV3-2) and TRBJ1-5, with 7 bases fitting TRBD1. The germline CDR1 and CDR2 sequences are LGHDT and YNNKEL (reference sequence). The CDR3 totals 16 residues. V dropped 0 bases and J dropped 6; count of bases not matched to a gene: 8. CDR3 loop: CASSQDRGGASQPQHF. Here the CDR3 DNA reads TGTGCCAGCAGCCAAGACCGAGGGGGCGCGAGTCAGCCCCAGCATTTT.

The V call is TRBV27, the J call TRBJ1-1; D call uncertain. Trimming stripped 6 bases from V and 8 bases from J, with 10 bases between. This CDR3 is 11 amino acids long. Germline lookup yields CDR1 MNHEY and CDR2 SMNVEV (reference sequence). The CDR3 region has the DNA TGTGCCAGCAGGGGCCTAATCGAAGCTTTCTTT. Protein product: CASRGLIEAFF.

V gene TRBV30 combines with J gene TRBJ1-1; 8 bases match TRBD1. The germline V gene encodes CDR1 GTSNPN and CDR2 SVGIG (reference sequence). V was pared by 1 base and J by 0 bases, with 4 bases of the junction left unmatched. This CDR3 contains 15 residues. CDR3 nucleotides: TGTGCCTGGAGTGCAAGACAGGGGTTGAACACTGAAGCTTTCTTT. Translation: CAWSARQGLNTEAFF.

The gene calls are TRBV7-9 and TRBJ1-3, with D possibly being TRBD1 (6 bases). CDR3 length equals 15 residues. V lost 5 bases and J lost 0, with 11 bases in between. CDR1 is SEHNR, CDR2 FQNEAQ, per germline (reference sequence). This chain's CDR3 is CASSQDRPSGNTIYF. CDR3 bases: TGTGCCAGCAGCCAGGACAGACCCTCTGGAAACACCATATATTTT.

This clone was recorded only once. The genes are TRBV11-2 and TRBJ2-1, with D tentatively TRBD1 (5 bases). V lost 2 bases, J lost 0 bases, and 11 bases lay in between. CDR1 and CDR2 from the germline V gene are SGHAT and FQNNGV. This CDR3 has 16 residues. DNA of the CDR3: TGTGCCAGCAGCTTATTTCACAGGAGCTCCTACAATGAGCAGTTCTTC. Translating it yields CASSLFHRSSYNEQFF.

V is TRBV6-2 or TRBV6-3 and J is TRBJ2-7, with D maybe TRBD1 (6 bases). This CDR3 contains 13 residues. Trimming took off 8 bases at V and 4 bases at J, with 15 bases between the two ends. Germline lookup yields CDR1 MNHEY and CDR2 SVGEGT. In DNA, the CDR3 is TGTGCCAGCGGTTCCGGGACACCGTACGAGCAGTACTTC. This sequence encodes CASGSGTPYEQYF.

This clone was detected only once. CDR3 sequence reads: CASSSHRQQPQHF. DNA of the CDR3: TGTGCCAGCAGTTCCCATCGCCAGCAGCCCCAGCATTTT. This chain connects TRBV12-3 or TRBV12-4 to TRBJ1-5; D remains unclear. Deletions cut 4 bases from V and 7 bases from J, with 11 bases between. CDR3 length: 13 amino acids.

The chain combines TRBV4-3 with TRBJ1-6; 7 nucleotides agree with TRBD1. Trimming removed 4 bases from V and 7 bases from J; junction bases left unmatched: 4. CDR1 is LGHNA and CDR2 is YSLEER in the germline V gene. There are 14 residues in the CDR3. CDR3 residues: CASSRGTANSPLHF. For the CDR3, the DNA is TGCGCCAGCAGCCGCGGGACAGCCAATTCACCCCTCCACTTT.

This clone has a handful of counts. The chain employs TRBV30 and TRBJ1-1; 9 nucleotides align to TRBD1. The germline gives CDR1 GTSNPN, CDR2 SVGIG (reference sequence). The CDR3 is 13 amino acids. V lost 2 bases and J lost 4; bases outside the gene matches: 2. The CDR3: CAWSTGGLTEAFF. In DNA form, the CDR3 reads TGTGCCTGGAGTACAGGGGGCCTCACTGAAGCTTTCTTT.

The chain joins TRBV7-9 to TRBJ1-2; 10 bases are a match to TRBD1. The CDR3 is made up of 16 amino acids. Germline assignment: CDR1 SEHNR and CDR2 FQNEAQ (reference sequence). Losses at the gene ends were 5 bases for V and 8 bases for J; bases not matched to a gene: 14. The CDR3 bases are TGTGCCAGCAGCCCAACCCTCGGACAGGGGGATGGGGGCTACACCTTC. Translation: CASSPTLGQGDGGYTF.

The chain is built from TRBV2 and TRBJ1-3, with a tentative D call TRBD1 (5 bases). Germline V gene data show CDR1 as SNHLY and CDR2 as FYNNEI. Trimming removed 2 bases from V and 4 bases from J, with 12 bases in between. CDR3 length: 15 residues. CDR3 sequence: CASSESGNPGNTIYF. The CDR3 coding sequence is TGTGCCAGCAGTGAATCAGGGAATCCCGGAAACACCATATATTTT.

With regard to this clone: An end of the junction differs from the germline gene, which may be a read error. The chain combines TRBV6-5 with TRBJ2-7, with a tentative D call TRBD1 (5 bases). The germline V gene has CDR1 MNHEY and CDR2 SVGAGI. CDR3 length: 15 residues. CDR3 region: CASSDSRTSSYEQYF. The CDR3 DNA is TGTGCCAGCAGTGACTCGCGGACATCCTCCTACGAGCAGTACTTC.

DNA for the CDR3: TGTGCCAGCTCACGACCCCAGGGGAACACTGAAGCTTTCTTT. Its translation: CASSRPQGNTEAFF. This rearrangement joins TRBV18 to TRBJ1-1; possible D gene TRBD1, 5 bases. The CDR3 consists of 14 residues. The V end lost 4 bases, the J end lost 1 base, and 10 bases lay between the germline ends. Germline V gene lookup returns CDR1 KGHSH and CDR2 LQKENI.

The CDR3 nucleotides are TGTGCCAGCGTCCCATTGTTGACAAAGACAGATACGCAGTATTTT. It specifies CASVPLLTKTDTQYF. The chain has TRBV14 and TRBJ2-3; D not resolved. Trimming shortened V by 8 bases and J by 3 bases, and 18 bases separated the two germline ends. This CDR3 contains 15 residues. In germline, CDR1 is SGHDN, CDR2 FVKESK.

This clone was observed a few times. V usage is TRBV6-5 and J usage is TRBJ1-2; the D gene is possibly TRBD1 (5 bases). From germline, CDR1 is MNHEY and CDR2 SVGAGI. V was trimmed by 7 bases and J by 6 bases, leaving 12 bases between them. This CDR3 comprises 12 residues. CDR3 DNA sequence: TGTGCCAGCACTACCTCGGGGGATGGCTACACCTTC. The encoded protein is CASTTSGDGYTF.

The J gene is TRBJ1-2, the V gene TRBV3-1 (or the pseudogene TRBV3-2), with 9 bases aligning to TRBD1. CDR1 is LGHDT and CDR2 is YNNKEL in the germline V gene (reference sequence). The length of the CDR3 is 16 residues. V shed 0 bases and J 5 bases; nucleotides not matched to a gene: 7. This chain's CDR3 is CASSQEATGGSYGYTF. In DNA form, the CDR3 reads TGTGCCAGCAGCCAAGAGGCGACAGGGGGATCTTATGGCTACACCTTC.